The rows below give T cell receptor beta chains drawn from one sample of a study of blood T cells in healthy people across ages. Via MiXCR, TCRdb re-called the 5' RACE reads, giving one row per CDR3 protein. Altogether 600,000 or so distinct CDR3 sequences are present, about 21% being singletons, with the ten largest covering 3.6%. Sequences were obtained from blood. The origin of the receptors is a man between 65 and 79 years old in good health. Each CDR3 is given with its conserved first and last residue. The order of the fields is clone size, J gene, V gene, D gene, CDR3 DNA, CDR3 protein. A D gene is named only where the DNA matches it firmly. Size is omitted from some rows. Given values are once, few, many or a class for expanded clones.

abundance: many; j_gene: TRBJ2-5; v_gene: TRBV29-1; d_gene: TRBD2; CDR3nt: TGCAGCGTTCCGCTAGCGGGACCGCTAGTAGAGACCCAGTACTTC; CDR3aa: CSVPLAGPLVETQYF
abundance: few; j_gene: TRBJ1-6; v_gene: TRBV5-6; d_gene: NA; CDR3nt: TGTGCCAGCAGCTTGAACTTAGGGAGAAATTCACCCCTCCACTTT; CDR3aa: CASSLNLGRNSPLHF
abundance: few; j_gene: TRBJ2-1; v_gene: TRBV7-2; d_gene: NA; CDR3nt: TGTGCCAGCAGCTTACGGCGGGAGCAGTTCTTC; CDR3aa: CASSLRREQFF
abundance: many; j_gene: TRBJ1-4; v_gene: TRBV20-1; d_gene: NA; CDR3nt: TGCAGTGCTAGTAGGGACGGTGAAAAACTGTTTTTT; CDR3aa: CSASRDGEKLFF
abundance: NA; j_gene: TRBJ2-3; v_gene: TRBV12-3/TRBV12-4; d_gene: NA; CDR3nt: TGTGCCAGCAGCCAGGGGACCCCAGATACGCAGTATTTT; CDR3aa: CASSQGTPDTQYF
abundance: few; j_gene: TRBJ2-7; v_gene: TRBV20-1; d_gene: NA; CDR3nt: TGCAGTGCTAGAGATAGGCCTCTTGTCGGGGAGCAGTACTTC; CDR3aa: CSARDRPLVGEQYF
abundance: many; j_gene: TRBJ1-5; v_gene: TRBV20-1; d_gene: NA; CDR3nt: TGCAGTGCTAGAGCTAGGGGTGGCAATCAGCCCCAGCATTTT; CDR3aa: CSARARGGNQPQHF
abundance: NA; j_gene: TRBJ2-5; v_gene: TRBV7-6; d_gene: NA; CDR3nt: TGTGCCAGCAGCCAAAGGGGACTCAGGGAGGTAGAGACCCAGTACTTC; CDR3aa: CASSQRGLREVETQYF
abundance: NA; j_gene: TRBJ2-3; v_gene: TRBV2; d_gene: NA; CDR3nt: TGTGCCAGCAGTGCCCTAGGGGGGAGAGGAGATACGCAGTATTTT; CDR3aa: CASSALGGRGDTQYF
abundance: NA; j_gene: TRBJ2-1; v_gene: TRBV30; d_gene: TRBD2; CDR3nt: TGTGCCTGGAGTCCTCTAGCGGGGATGGAGCAGTTCTTC; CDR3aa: CAWSPLAGMEQFF